The clone carrying this TCR beta chain showed up just a few times. Its antigen remains unknown. The CDR3 consists of 19 residues. CDR1 is SGHAT, CDR2 FQDESV, per germline (reference sequence). Unmatched junction bases numbered 15, after V lost 2 bases and J lost 8 bases. Libraries of TCR beta came from quantitative 5'-RACE with molecular barcodes. TCRdb re-called the 5' RACE reads through MiXCR, storing one row per CDR3 protein. The repertoire holds 500,000 to 550,000 distinct CDR3 sequences, with approximately 12% as singletons. The data derive from a study of CD8 T cells in ankylosing spondylitis. Regarding the study as a whole: Matched ankylosing spondylitis synovial fluid reportedly contained a significantly enriched population of disease-linked clones. Blood from ankylosing spondylitis patients appeared to carry a characteristic roughly eight-variant TCR beta motif. Existing reports had already noted some motif variants in reactive arthritis synovial fluid and blood. Disease-linked clones bore a CD8+ phenotype, appearing relatively rarely in peripheral blood.

The rearrangement uses TRBV11-1 and TRBJ2-1; 13 bases agree with TRBD2. Sequencing input: blood, either unsorted or a sorted T cell fraction (not recorded which). This TCR was recovered from a male donor with ankylosing spondylitis. DNA of the CDR3: TGTGCCAGCAGCTTAACTAGCGGGAGGGCCGGCCTATTAGTGGATGAGCAGTTCTTC. Translated, it gives CASSLTSGRAGLLVDEQFF.